The clone carrying this TCR beta chain was observed a handful of times. TCRdb re-analysed the 5' RACE reads in MiXCR, keeping a single row per CDR3 protein. In the table there are around 64,000 distinct CDR3 sequences, about 12% of which are singletons. The entry originates in a study of early T cells in non-severe SARS-CoV-2 infection. Germline CDR1 is KGHSH and CDR2 is LQKENI. The CDR3 is 14 residues long. Trimming removed 2 bases from V and 5 bases from J, with 12 bases in between. This receptor was obtained from an adult who was a healthcare worker with PCR-confirmed SARS-CoV-2 infection or an uninfected control (not recorded which). V and J are TRBV18 and TRBJ1-1; perhaps TRBD1 as D (6 bases). This sample comprised whole blood, obtained at baseline. DNA for the CDR3: TGTGCCAGCTCACCAGGGCAAACAGGGACTGAAGCTTTCTTT. This codes for CASSPGQTGTEAFF.